This T cell receptor (beta chain) comes out of a study of regulatory T cells in long-lasting Graves disease. Study-wide points: TRBV28, TRBJ1-2 and TRBJ2-5 emerged as the favored segments in persistent disease. The number of shared public clonotypes was higher in persistent patients (around 2,700) than new patients (about 910). Persistent Graves' patients had lower TCR diversity than newly diagnosed ones.

This CDR3 is 14 amino acids long. V lost 4 bases and J 5 bases, leaving 15 bases between the germline ends. Germline CDR1 and CDR2: PRHDT and FYEKMQ (reference sequence). As for time point: newly diagnosed GD, antithyroid drugs for less than 3 months. RNA from PBMCs was the source of the TCR library. Libraries of TCR beta came from iRepertoire HTBI primers plus Arm-PCR of CDR3 regions. TCRdb used MiXCR to reprocess the multiplex PCR reads, holding one entry per CDR3 protein. This table has about 540,000 distinct CDR3 sequences, roughly 14% appearing once. Note on this clonotype: Its antigen is undetermined.

In addition, the sample was reused for a study of T cells in Graves' hyperthyroidism and ophthalmopathy. That report adds: TCR CDR3 underwent first-round RT-PCR with the HTBI primer set.

This specimen consisted of peripheral blood mononuclear cells (PBMCs), obtained at new diagnosis, from a patient treated with antithyroid drugs. The receptor was derived from a man younger than 40 with Graves disease. The gene calls are TRBV13 and TRBJ2-7; D not certain. The CDR3 DNA sequence: TGTGCCAGCAGCTCAGCCTGGATCGGAGACGAGCAGTACTTC. Protein: CASSSAWIGDEQYF.